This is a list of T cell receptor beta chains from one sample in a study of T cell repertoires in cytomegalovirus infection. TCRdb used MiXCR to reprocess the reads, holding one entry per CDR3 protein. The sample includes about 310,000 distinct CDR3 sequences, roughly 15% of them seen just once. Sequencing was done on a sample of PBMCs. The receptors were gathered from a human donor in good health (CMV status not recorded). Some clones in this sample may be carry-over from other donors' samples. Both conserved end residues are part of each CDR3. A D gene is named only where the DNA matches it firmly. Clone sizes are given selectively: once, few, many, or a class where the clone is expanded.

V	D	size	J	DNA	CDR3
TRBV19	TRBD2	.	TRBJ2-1	TGTGCCAGTAGTATTCTGGCGGGGGGTCCTAACTCCTACAATGAGCAGTTCTTC	CASSILAGGPNSYNEQFF
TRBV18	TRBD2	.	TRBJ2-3	TGTGCCAGCTCACCAGCCGGGACTAGCTACACAGATACGCAGTATTTT	CASSPAGTSYTDTQYF
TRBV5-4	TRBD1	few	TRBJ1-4	TGTGCCAGCAGCCCGGACAGGGGGCCTGGATCAAATGAAAAACTGTTTTTT	CASSPDRGPGSNEKLFF
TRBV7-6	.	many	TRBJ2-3	TGTGCCAGCAGCTTGTGGACTAACACAGATACGCAGTATTTT	CASSLWTNTDTQYF
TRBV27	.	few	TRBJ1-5	TGTGCCAGCAGGGCTCAGGGCGGCTCTATTCAGCCCCAGCATTTT	CASRAQGGSIQPQHF
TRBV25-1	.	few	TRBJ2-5	TGTGCCAGCAGTGAATTTCCGGGACGAAGGGGCCAAGAGACCCAGTACTTC	CASSEFPGRRGQETQYF
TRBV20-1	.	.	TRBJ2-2	TGCAGTGCTACGCGACGGTCGACTAACACCGGGGAGCTGTTTTTT	CSATRRSTNTGELFF
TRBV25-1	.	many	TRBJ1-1	TGTGCCAGCAGTTTCCGCCGGACAGATGAAGCTTTCTTT	CASSFRRTDEAFF
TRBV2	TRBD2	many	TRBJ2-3	TGTGCCACCTCCCCGACTAGCGGCAGCACAGATACGCAGTATTTT	CATSPTSGSTDTQYF
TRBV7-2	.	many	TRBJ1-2	TGTGCCAGCAGCCGTGATCGGGATAGGGGAGGACATGGCTACACCTTC	CASSRDRDRGGHGYTF
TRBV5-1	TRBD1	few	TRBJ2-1	TGCGCCAGCAGCTACCGACAGGGTGCCCACAATGAGCAGTTCTTC	CASSYRQGAHNEQFF
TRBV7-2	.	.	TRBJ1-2	TGTGCCAGCAGCTTAGCAATGGGGTTGCTTTTACGGAACTATGGCTACACCTTC	CASSLAMGLLLRNYGYTF
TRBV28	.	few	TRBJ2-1	TGTGCCAGCAGTTTAGGGCAGCCCAATGAGCAGTTCTTC	CASSLGQPNEQFF
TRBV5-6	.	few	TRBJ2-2	TGTGCCAGCAGCTTACTGGGAGCTGGTGCCGGGGAGCTGTTTTTT	CASSLLGAGAGELFF
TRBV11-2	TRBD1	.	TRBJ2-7	TGTGCCAGCAGCTTAGGTAGGGGACAGGGAATCTCCTACGAGCAGTACTTC	CASSLGRGQGISYEQYF
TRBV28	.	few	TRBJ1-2	TGTGCCAGCCTCCCAGATCGGGGGGCGCGCCCCGGCTACACCTTC	CASLPDRGARPGYTF
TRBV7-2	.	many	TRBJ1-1	TGTGCCAGCAGGTCGGATGCAGGTGAAGCTTTCTTT	CASRSDAGEAFF
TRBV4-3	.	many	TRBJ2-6	TGCGCCAGCAGCCAGGAGGGCGTTTGGACTGGGGCCAACGTCCTGACTTTC	CASSQEGVWTGANVLTF
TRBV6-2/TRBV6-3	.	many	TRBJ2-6	TGTGCCAGCAGTTGGTACAGCCTCAACTCTGGGGCCAACGTCCTGACTTTC	CASSWYSLNSGANVLTF
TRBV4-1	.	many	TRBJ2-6	TGCGCCAGCAGCCAAACAGGGACTGGGGCCAACGTCCTGACTTTC	CASSQTGTGANVLTF
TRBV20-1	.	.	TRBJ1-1	TGCAGTGCATCTTCAGGGCTGAACACTGAAGCTTTCTTT	CSASSGLNTEAFF
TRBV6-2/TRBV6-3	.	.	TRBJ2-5	TGTGCCAGCAGTTACGGAGGGGACAGCCAAGAGACCCAGTACTTC	CASSYGGDSQETQYF
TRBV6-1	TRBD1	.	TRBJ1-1	TGTGCCAGCAGCTTGGCGCCTGGGACAGGGTTCACTGAAGCTTTCTTT	CASSLAPGTGFTEAFF
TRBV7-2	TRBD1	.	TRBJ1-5	TGTGCCAGCAGGAGACAGGGGGCCGGGCCCCAGCATTTT	CASRRQGAGPQHF
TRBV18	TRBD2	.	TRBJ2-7	TGTGCCAGCTCACCCCCGGGGGGAGAATACTACGAGCAGTACTTC	CASSPPGGEYYEQYF
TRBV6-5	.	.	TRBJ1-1	TGTGCCACGCGGCAGGGAGAGAACACTGAAGCTTTCTTT	CATRQGENTEAFF
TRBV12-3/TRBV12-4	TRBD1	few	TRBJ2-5	TGTGCCAGCAGTAGGGACAGGGGAATGGAGACCCAGTACTTC	CASSRDRGMETQYF
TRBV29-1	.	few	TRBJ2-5	TGCAGCGTTGAAGGGCCCGCTGCGGAGACCCAGTACTTC	CSVEGPAAETQYF
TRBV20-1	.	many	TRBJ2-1	TGCAGTGCTAGACTTAAGACGGGTAGCTCCTACAATGAGCAGTTCTTC	CSARLKTGSSYNEQFF
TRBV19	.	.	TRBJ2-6	TGTGCCAGTAAGGAGCAGGCGAGCTCTGGGGCCAACGTCCTGACTTTC	CASKEQASSGANVLTF
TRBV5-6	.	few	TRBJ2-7	TGTGCCAGCAGCTTTTGGCCCCCGACCTACGAGCAGTACTTC	CASSFWPPTYEQYF
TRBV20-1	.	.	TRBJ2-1	TGCAGTGCTAGGGTGGCGGGGGCCGCAAACTACAATGAGCAGTTCTTC	CSARVAGAANYNEQFF
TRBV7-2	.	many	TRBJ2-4	TGTGCCAGCAGGGAATTGACAGGAGGAAACATTCAGTACTTC	CASRELTGGNIQYF